The TCR beta chain described here comes from a study of blood T cells in healthy people across ages (dated by TCRdb to 2015 to 2017). In the study overall: Template switching captured roughly one uniquely barcoded TCR beta cDNA molecule per two T cells in model experiments. Age-related changes in TCR beta repertoire diversity were measured in the study by deep sequencing normalized with unique cDNA molecular identifiers. Four age groups were formed from the donors: young (average approximately 17 years), middle-aged (roughly 38), aged (under 70) and long-lived (about 80). To avoid experimental bias, donors of different ages were spread randomly across the sequencing lanes. For two donors (one aged 18 to 29 and one aged 80 or older), the study analyzed two additional independent replicas of 1 million unique cDNA reads from the same blood draw.

Systemically healthy Caucasian individuals from Russia, 35 to 50 in total and aged roughly 6 to 100 years, were included as donors. Around 10 milliliters of peripheral blood were collected from each donor into EDTA-treated Vacutainer tubes. PBMCs were isolated by Ficoll-Paque density-gradient centrifugation, with at least 6 million obtained per sample. Trizol reagent was used to extract total RNA from PBMCs, with at least 5.5 micrograms per sample. Naive CD45RAhigh/CD27high T cell percentages were measured by flow cytometry on a PBMC aliquot from every donor. Findings and caveats that apply to the study as a whole: Estimates of total diversity from one million sequenced T cells were regarded as lower bounds and underestimates. Because profiling used bulk unsorted PBMCs, naive and antigen-experienced compartments could not be compared conclusively. A strong correlation was found between observed TCR beta diversity and the percentage of naive T cells measured by flow cytometry. The CMV infection status of donors was not known, potentially confounding age-related changes in expanded clonotypes. Compared with the aged group, the long-lived group had more naive CD4+ T cells, fewer expanded clones and increased TCR diversity, suggesting age selection. Observed TCR beta diversity per million T cells fell roughly linearly with age, and a significant reduction was already apparent by age around 36.

Reading the germline V gene (reference sequence) gives CDR1 MNHEY and CDR2 SMNVEV. The CDR3 runs 13 amino acids, cysteine and phenylalanine included. Only the CDR3 DNA stays, 39 bases, in frame from base 1. The V end gives up 5 bases and the J end 8 bases, leaving 8 bases in the junction not matched to a gene. Receptors were amplified or captured by 5' RACE. A second PCR of roughly 6 to 11 cycles was performed with a sample-barcoded 5' primer and a J-beta primer mix. Each TCR beta cDNA molecule received a unique molecular identifier from a template-switch 5' adaptor carrying 12 random nucleotides. At least 2.5 million CDR3-containing paired-end reads were obtained from each sample. First-strand cDNA synthesis was performed from all RNA using the Mint cDNA synthesis kit, with priming by a TRBC-specific oligonucleotide. Following uracil-DNA glycosylase treatment, a first 18-cycle PCR with universal primers M1SS and BC2_uni_R was performed on all cDNA. Under the source paper's analysis protocol: Normalization of each sample was performed by random selection of 1 million high-quality reads, each carrying a distinct molecular identifier. Reads sharing molecular identifiers were discarded rather than binned into consensus sequences. CDR3 identification, clonotype clustering and error correction used MiTCR with a Q25 quality threshold and the strictest error-elimination algorithm. A nonparametric unseen species model using Euler transformation provided a lower-bound estimate of total TCR beta diversity. Starting from the raw public reads, TCRdb applied fastp trimming at Q25, assembled clones with MiXCR and retained in-frame beta chains. Entries are consolidated by CDR3 protein sequence, retaining the most common genes and DNA. The V and J calls and clone size come from TCRdb's table, not from the authors' own analysis. The sample table lists around 1,900,000 distinct CDR3 sequences, about 39% of them with a count of one. The biggest ten clones account for 20% to 25% of the sample.

Remarks on this clonotype: This clone's antigen is unknown. No much larger clone is present one base from it, and per-base qualities are unavailable.

The TCR originated in a human donor in good health. The sequence joins TRBV27 to TRBJ1-2, with 7 bases matching TRBD1. Sequencing used blood. The DNA is as follows: TGTGCCAGCAGTCCGGACAGGTGCGGCGGCTACACCTTC. Protein translation: CASSPDRCGGYTF.